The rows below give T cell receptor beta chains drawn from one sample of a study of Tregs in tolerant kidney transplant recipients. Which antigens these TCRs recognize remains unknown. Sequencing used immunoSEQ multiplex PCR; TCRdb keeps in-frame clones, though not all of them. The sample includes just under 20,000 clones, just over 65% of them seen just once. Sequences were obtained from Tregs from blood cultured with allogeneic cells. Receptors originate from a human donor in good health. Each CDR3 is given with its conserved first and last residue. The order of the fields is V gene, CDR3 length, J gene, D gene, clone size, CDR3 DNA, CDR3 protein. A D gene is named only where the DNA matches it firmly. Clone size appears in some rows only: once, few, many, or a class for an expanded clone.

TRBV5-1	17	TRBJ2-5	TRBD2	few	TGCGCCAGCAGCTTCCCTAACGGACTAGCGGGAGTCCAGACCCAGTACTTC	CASSFPNGLAGVQTQYF
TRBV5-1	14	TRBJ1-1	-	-	TGCGCCAGCAGCTTGAGGGGCATGAACACTGAAGCTTTCTTT	CASSLRGMNTEAFF
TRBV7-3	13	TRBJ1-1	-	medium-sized	TGTGCCAGCAGCTTTGGACGGAACACTGAAGCTTTCTTT	CASSFGRNTEAFF
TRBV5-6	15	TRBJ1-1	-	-	TGTGCCAGCAGCTTGATCCCGATGATGAACACTGAAGCTTTCTTT	CASSLIPMMNTEAFF
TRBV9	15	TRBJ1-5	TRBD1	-	TGTGCCAGCAGCGTTACAGGGGAGCGCAATCAGCCCCAGCATTTT	CASSVTGERNQPQHF
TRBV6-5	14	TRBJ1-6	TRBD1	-	TGTGCCAGTAGTCCTACAGGGGAAGGGTCACCCCTCCACTTT	CASSPTGEGSPLHF
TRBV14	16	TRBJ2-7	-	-	TGTGCCAGCAGCCAAGATTTCGCCTACTTCCGCTACGAGCAGTACTTC	CASSQDFAYFRYEQYF
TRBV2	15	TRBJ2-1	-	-	TGTGCCAGCAGTGAAGAGAGGACCGGTCCCCATGAGCAGTTCTTC	CASSEERTGPHEQFF
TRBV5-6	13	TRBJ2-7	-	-	TGTGCCAGCAGCTTGCCAGAAGCATACGAGCAGTACTTC	CASSLPEAYEQYF
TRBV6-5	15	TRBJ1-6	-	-	TGTGCCAGCAGTGCCAGGGCCCTCGGGAATTCACCCCTCCACTTT	CASSARALGNSPLHF
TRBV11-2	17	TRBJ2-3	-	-	TGTGCCAGCAGCTTAGGAACAGGGATATCTAGCACAGATACGCAGTATTTT	CASSLGTGISSTDTQYF
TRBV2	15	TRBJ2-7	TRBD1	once	TGTGCCAGCAGTGAAGCGGGACAGGGCTCCTACGAGCAGTACTTC	CASSEAGQGSYEQYF
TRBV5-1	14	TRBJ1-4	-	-	TGCGCCAGCAGCACCAACGGTCTTGGTGAAAAACTGTTTTTT	CASSTNGLGEKLFF
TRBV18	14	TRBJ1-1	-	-	TGTGCCAGCTCTCTAGTCGGACAGCTAAGCGAAGCTTTCTTT	CASSLVGQLSEAFF
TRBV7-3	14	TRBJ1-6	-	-	TGTGCCAGCAGCTTAGAGGGCTATAATTCACCCCTCCACTTT	CASSLEGYNSPLHF
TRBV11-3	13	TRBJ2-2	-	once	TGTGCCAGCAGTCCCAGGAGCACCGGGGAGCTGTTTTTT	CASSPRSTGELFF
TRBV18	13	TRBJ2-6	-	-	TGTGCCAGCTCACCACCTGGGGCCAACGTCCTGACTTTC	CASSPPGANVLTF
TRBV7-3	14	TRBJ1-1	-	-	TGTGCCAGCAGCCTCCTAGGCCCGAACACTGAAGCTTTCTTT	CASSLLGPNTEAFF
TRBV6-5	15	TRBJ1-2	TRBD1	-	TGTGCCAGCAGTTACCCGGGACAGGGGGCGCGCGGCTACACCTTC	CASSYPGQGARGYTF
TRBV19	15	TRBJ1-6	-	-	TGTGCCAGTAGTACGGGACGTACCAATAATTCACCCCTCCACTTT	CASSTGRTNNSPLHF
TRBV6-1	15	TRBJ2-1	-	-	TGTGCCAGCAGGGAGGCTGGGACCCCGTACAATGAGCAGTTCTTC	CASREAGTPYNEQFF
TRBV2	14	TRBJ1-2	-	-	TGTGCCAGCAGTGAAGGCAGGGGATATTATGGCTACACCTTC	CASSEGRGYYGYTF
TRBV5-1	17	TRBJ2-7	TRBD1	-	TGCGCCAGCAGCAGCACCGGGACAGGGGGCGACGTCGACGAGCAGTACTTC	CASSSTGTGGDVDEQYF
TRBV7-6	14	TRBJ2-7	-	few	TGTGCCAGCAGCTTAGCGCAGATGGGTTACGAGCAGTACTTC	CASSLAQMGYEQYF
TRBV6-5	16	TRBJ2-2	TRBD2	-	TGTGCCAGCAGTTACCGAAGGCTCCGGGACTACCGGGGAGCTGTTTTT	CASSYRRLRDYRGAVF
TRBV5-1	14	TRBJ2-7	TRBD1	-	TGCGCCAGCAGCTTCGGGGACAGGGGTTACGAGCAGTACTTC	CASSFGDRGYEQYF
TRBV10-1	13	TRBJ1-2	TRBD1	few	TGCGCCAGCAGTCAGGACAGGCCCTATGGCTACACCTTC	CASSQDRPYGYTF
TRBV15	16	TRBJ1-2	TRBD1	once	TGTGCCACCAGCAGGATACAGGGGGCGCTTATCTATGGCTACACCTTC	CATSRIQGALIYGYTF
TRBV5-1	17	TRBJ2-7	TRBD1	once	TGCGCCAGCAGCTTGGCCCCGCCGGGACAGGGGATTAACGAGCAGTACTTC	CASSLAPPGQGINEQYF
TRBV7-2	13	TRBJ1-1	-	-	TGTGCCAGCAGCTTAGTAGCGGAGGCGGGAGCTTTCTTT	CASSLVAEAGAFF
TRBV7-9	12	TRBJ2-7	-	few	TGTGCCAGCAGCCCCGGACCCCACGAGCAGTACTTC	CASSPGPHEQYF
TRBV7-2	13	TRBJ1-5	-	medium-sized	TGTGCCAGCAGCCGGGACAGCAATCAGCCCCAGCATTTT	CASSRDSNQPQHF